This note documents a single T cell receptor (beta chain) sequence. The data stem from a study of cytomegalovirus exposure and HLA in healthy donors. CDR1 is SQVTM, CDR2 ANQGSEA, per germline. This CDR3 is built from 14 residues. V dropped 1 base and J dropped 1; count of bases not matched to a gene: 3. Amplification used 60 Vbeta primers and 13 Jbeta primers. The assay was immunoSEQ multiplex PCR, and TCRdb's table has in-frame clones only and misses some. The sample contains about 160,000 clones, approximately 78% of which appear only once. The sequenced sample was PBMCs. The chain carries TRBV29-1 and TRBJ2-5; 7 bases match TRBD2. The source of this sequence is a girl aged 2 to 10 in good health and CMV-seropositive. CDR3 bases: TGCAGCGTTGAAGGCCAGCGGGGCCAAGAGACCCAGTACTTC. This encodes CSVEGQRGQETQYF. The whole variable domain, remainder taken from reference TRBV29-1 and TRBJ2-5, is SAVISQKPSRDICQRGTSLTIQCQVDSQVTMMFWYRQQPGQSLTLIATANQGSEATYESGFVIDKFPISRPNLTFSTLTVSNMSPEDSSIYLCSVEGQRGQETQYFGPGTRLLVL.